What follows are 18 T cell receptor beta chains derived from one specimen sequenced in a study of cytomegalovirus exposure and HLA in healthy donors. The repertoire was sequenced with immunoSEQ multiplex PCR; TCRdb's copy has only in-frame clones and lacks some. This sample has about 250,000 clones; roughly 90% occur once, and the top ten carry around 11%. Material: PBMCs. The receptors come from a man aged 18 to 30 in good health and CMV-seropositive.

Details on this clone: The sample holds other DNA sequences that translate to the same CDR3. The chain is built from TRBV2 and TRBJ2-3, with D perhaps matching TRBD2 (6 bases). V was cut by 7 bases and J by 0 bases, with 11 bases left in between. CDR3 size: 14 residues. Germline V gene data show CDR1 as SNHLY and CDR2 as FYNNEI. The CDR3 spells CASKGGVSTDTQYF. The CDR3 DNA follows: TGTGCCAGCAAAGGCGGGGTTAGCACAGATACGCAGTATTTT. The variable domain in full, with the rest retrieved from reference TRBV2 and TRBJ2-3, is EPEVTQTPSHQVTQMGQEVILRCVPISNHLYFYWYRQILGQKVEFLVSFYNNEISEKSEIFDDQFSVERPDGSNFTLKIRSTKLEDSAMYFCASKGGVSTDTQYFGPGTRLTVL.

The chain has TRBV10-3 and TRBJ2-1; the D gene is possibly TRBD2 (6 bases). The germline gives CDR1 ENHRY, CDR2 SYGVKD. CDR3 length equals 14 residues. V was cut by 10 bases and J by 1 base, with 14 bases left in between. The CDR3 coding sequence is TGTGCCACCGGGCGGGCGGGGTCCTACAATGAGCAGTTCTTC. Amino acids: CATGRAGSYNEQFF.

This chain uses TRBV9 with TRBJ2-7; 7 bases agree with TRBD2. From germline, CDR1 is SGDLS and CDR2 YYNGEE. V was pared by 0 bases and J by 2 bases, with 8 bases of the junction left unmatched. CDR3 size: 16 residues. The CDR3 DNA follows: TGTGCCAGCAGCGTAGGGGGGGGAACCGGAACCTACGAGCAGTACTTC. This codes for CASSVGGGTGTYEQYF.

There are a few counts of this clone. V gene TRBV5-1 combines with J gene TRBJ2-5; unclear D gene. Germline CDR1 is SGHRS and CDR2 is YFSETQ. The CDR3 has 11 amino acids. Deletions cut 3 bases from V and 5 bases from J, with 5 bases between. The CDR3 region is CASSSVETQYF. The CDR3, as DNA: TGCGCCAGCAGCTCGGTGGAGACCCAGTACTTC. The full variable domain, with the rest looked up from reference TRBV5-1 and TRBJ2-5, is KAGVTQTPRYLIKTRGQQVTLSCSPISGHRSVSWYQQTPGQGLQFLFEYFSETQRNKGNFPGRFSGRQFSNSRSEMNVSTLELGDSALYLCASSSVETQYFGPGTRLLVL.

The V call is TRBV30, the J call TRBJ2-1; TRBD2 matches 8 bases. This CDR3 comprises 15 residues. Germline-derived CDR1 and CDR2 are GTSNPN and SVGIG (reference sequence). V lost 5 bases and J lost 0; bases outside the gene matches: 6. The CDR3 nucleotides are TGTGCCTGGGGCCTGGGACTAGGCTCCTACAATGAGCAGTTCTTC. Protein product: CAWGLGLGSYNEQFF.

This chain connects TRBV5-6 to TRBJ2-1; D not resolved. Germline-derived CDR1 and CDR2 are SGHDT and YYEEEE. Trimming took 7 bases from V and 0 from J, leaving 2 bases between them. The CDR3 spans 11 residues. CDR3 protein: CASHSYNEQFF. As DNA, the CDR3 is TGTGCCAGCCACTCCTACAATGAGCAGTTCTTC. The complete variable domain, with remaining parts taken from reference TRBV5-6 and TRBJ2-1, reads DAGVTQSPTHLIKTRGQQVTLRCSPKSGHDTVSWYQQALGQGPQFIFQYYEEEERQRGNFPDRFSGHQFPNYSSELNVNALLLGDSALYLCASHSYNEQFFGPGTRLTVL.

The chain links TRBV28 to TRBJ2-7; D might be TRBD2 (5 bases). CDR1 is MDHEN and CDR2 is SYDVKM in the germline V gene. The length of the CDR3 is 16 residues. Trimming left V 2 bases short and J 3 bases short, with 17 bases between. The CDR3 spells CASSLGPGILDYEQYF. The CDR3 nucleotides read TGTGCCAGCAGTTTAGGGCCCGGGATACTGGACTACGAGCAGTACTTC. Based on the CDR3 plus reference TRBV28 and TRBJ2-7, the full variable domain is DVKVTQSSRYLVKRTGEKVFLECVQDMDHENMFWYRQDPGLGLRLIYFSYDVKMKEKGDIPEGYSVSREKKERFSLILESASTNQTSMYLCASSLGPGILDYEQYFGPGTRLTVT.

This clone is a singleton in its sample. The chain couples TRBV27 to TRBJ2-1, with D perhaps matching TRBD2 (5 bases). V was shortened by 5 bases and J by 6 bases, with 11 bases between the two germline ends. The CDR3 sequence is 13 residues long. The germline CDR1 and CDR2 sequences are MNHEY and SMNVEV (reference sequence). The DNA of the CDR3 is TGTGCCAGCAGTCAATCTAGCTCCAATGAGCAGTTCTTC. Translated, it gives CASSQSSSNEQFF.

The genes are TRBV4-1 and TRBJ2-5, with D unclear. Germline loops: CDR1 MGHRA, CDR2 YSYEKL. Trimming shortened V by 1 base and J by 1 base, and 13 bases separated the two germline ends. This CDR3 region has 16 residues. The DNA for the CDR3 is TGCGCCAGCAGCCAAGGAAAGGCACCGGGCCAAGAGACCCAGTACTTC. Residues: CASSQGKAPGQETQYF.

This sequence joins TRBV25-1 and TRBJ2-4; TRBD1 might be the D (5 bases). The V end was cut by 4 bases, the J end by 8 bases, with 21 bases between. The length of the CDR3 is 16 residues. Germline V gene sequence: CDR1 MGHDK, CDR2 SYGVNS. CDR3 sequence (DNA): TGTGCCAGCAGTGGTGGGGTAAGGGGTACGAAGGACATTCAGTACTTC. Translation gives CASSGGVRGTKDIQYF.

The chain joins TRBV9 to TRBJ1-1; possible D gene TRBD1, 5 bases. Germline V CDR1 and CDR2: SGDLS, YYNGEE. The CDR3 extends over 13 amino acids. Trimming pared 4 bases from V and 6 bases from J, leaving 13 bases between. The CDR3, as DNA: TGTGCCAGCAGCCGGGCCCAGGGCCCTGAAGCTTTCTTT. Its protein product is CASSRAQGPEAFF.

This clone was detected many times. The chain uses TRBV6-1 and TRBJ2-5; TRBD1 might be the D (5 bases). The V end was cut by 3 bases, the J end by 3 bases, with 5 bases between. This CDR3 is 12 amino acids long. Germline-derived CDR1 and CDR2 are MNHNS and SASEGT. CDR3 coding DNA: TGTGCCAGCAGTGACAGGGAAGAGACCCAGTACTTC. It yields the protein CASSDREETQYF.

The CDR3 is CASSSRVVAGVSTGELFF. The DNA for the CDR3 is TGTGCCAGCAGCTCCCGTGTGGTAGCGGGAGTAAGCACCGGGGAGCTGTTTTTT. V is TRBV11-2 and J is TRBJ2-2; 9 bases are a match to TRBD2. The V and J ends lost 4 bases and 4 bases, in that order; junction bases with no gene match: 13. The CDR3 length is 18 residues. Germline V CDR1 and CDR2: SGHAT, FQNNGV.

This clone has just a few counts. This chain joins TRBV6-4 and TRBJ2-2; no clear D gene. The CDR3 extends over 14 amino acids. CDR1 is MRHNA and CDR2 is SNTAGT in the germline V gene. Trimming removed 3 bases at V and 7 bases at J, with 12 bases between. CDR3 residues: CASSENQDHGELFF. The CDR3 DNA reads TGTGCCAGCAGTGAAAACCAGGATCACGGGGAGCTGTTTTTT.

This clone was seen once. This chain connects TRBV5-6 to TRBJ2-2; D is unresolved. Germline V gives CDR1 SGHDT, CDR2 YYEEEE. Trimming left V 2 bases short and J 1 base short, with 9 bases between. The CDR3 contains 15 residues. The chain's CDR3 is CASSFGYGNTGELFF. The CDR3 region has the DNA TGTGCCAGCAGCTTTGGCTATGGGAACACCGGGGAGCTGTTTTTT.

The CDR3 nucleotides read TGTGCCAGCAGCCCCTCAAGCGGGAGGGCGTCCGAGCAGTACTTC. Its translation is CASSPSSGRASEQYF. The chain couples TRBV4-2 to TRBJ2-7, with 10 positions matching TRBD2. Germline V gene lookup returns CDR1 LGHNA and CDR2 YNFKEQ. After removal of 4 bases from V and 6 bases from J, the junction contained 9 bases not matched to a gene. The CDR3 contains 15 residues.

The genes are TRBV7-6 and TRBJ2-5, with a tentative D call TRBD1 (6 bases). The length of the CDR3 is 13 residues. Trimming pared 5 bases from V and 4 bases from J, leaving 11 bases between. Germline V gene data show CDR1 as SGHVS and CDR2 as FNYEAQ. CDR3 region: CASSSTGLETQYF. DNA for the CDR3: TGTGCCAGCAGCAGCACAGGGCTAGAGACCCAGTACTTC.

Only a few counts were recorded for this clone. The rearrangement uses TRBV5-4 and TRBJ1-5, with D perhaps matching TRBD1 (5 bases). V was pared by 4 bases and J by 7 bases, with 12 bases between. CDR1 and CDR2 (germline): SGHNT, YYREEE (reference sequence). The CDR3 sequence is 13 residues long. The CDR3 loop is CASSPAQGQPQHF. As DNA, the CDR3 is TGTGCCAGCAGCCCGGCCCAGGGACAGCCCCAGCATTTT. The whole variable domain, filled in from reference TRBV5-4 and TRBJ1-5, reads ETGVTQSPTHLIKTRGQQVTLRCSSQSGHNTVSWYQQALGQGPQFIFQYYREEENGRGNFPPRFSGLQFPNYSSELNVNALELDDSALYLCASSPAQGQPQHFGDGTRLSIL.